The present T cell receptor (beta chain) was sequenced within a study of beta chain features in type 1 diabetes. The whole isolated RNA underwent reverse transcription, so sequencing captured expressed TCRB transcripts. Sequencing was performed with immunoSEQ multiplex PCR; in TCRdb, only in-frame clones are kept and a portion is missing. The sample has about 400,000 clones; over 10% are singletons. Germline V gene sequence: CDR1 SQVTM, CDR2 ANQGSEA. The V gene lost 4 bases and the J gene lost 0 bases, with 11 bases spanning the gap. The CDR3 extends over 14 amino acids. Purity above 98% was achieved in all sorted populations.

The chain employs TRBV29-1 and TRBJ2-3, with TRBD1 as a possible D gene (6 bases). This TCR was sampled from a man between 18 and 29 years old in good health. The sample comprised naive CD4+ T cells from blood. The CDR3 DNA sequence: TGCAGCGTTGCCGGGACAACTAGCACAGATACGCAGTATTTT. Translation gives CSVAGTTSTDTQYF.